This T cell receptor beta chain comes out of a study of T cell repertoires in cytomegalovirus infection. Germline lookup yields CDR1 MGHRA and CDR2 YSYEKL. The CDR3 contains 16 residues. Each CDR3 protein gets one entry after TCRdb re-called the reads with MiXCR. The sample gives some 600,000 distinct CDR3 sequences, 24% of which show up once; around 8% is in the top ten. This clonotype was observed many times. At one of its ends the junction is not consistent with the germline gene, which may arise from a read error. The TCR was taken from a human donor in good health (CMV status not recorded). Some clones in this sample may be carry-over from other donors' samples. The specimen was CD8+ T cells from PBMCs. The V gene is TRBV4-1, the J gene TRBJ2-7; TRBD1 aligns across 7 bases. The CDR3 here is CASSQGTGTDAYEQYF. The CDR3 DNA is TGCGCCAGCAGTCAAGGTACCGGGACAGACGCCTACGAGCAGTACTTC.